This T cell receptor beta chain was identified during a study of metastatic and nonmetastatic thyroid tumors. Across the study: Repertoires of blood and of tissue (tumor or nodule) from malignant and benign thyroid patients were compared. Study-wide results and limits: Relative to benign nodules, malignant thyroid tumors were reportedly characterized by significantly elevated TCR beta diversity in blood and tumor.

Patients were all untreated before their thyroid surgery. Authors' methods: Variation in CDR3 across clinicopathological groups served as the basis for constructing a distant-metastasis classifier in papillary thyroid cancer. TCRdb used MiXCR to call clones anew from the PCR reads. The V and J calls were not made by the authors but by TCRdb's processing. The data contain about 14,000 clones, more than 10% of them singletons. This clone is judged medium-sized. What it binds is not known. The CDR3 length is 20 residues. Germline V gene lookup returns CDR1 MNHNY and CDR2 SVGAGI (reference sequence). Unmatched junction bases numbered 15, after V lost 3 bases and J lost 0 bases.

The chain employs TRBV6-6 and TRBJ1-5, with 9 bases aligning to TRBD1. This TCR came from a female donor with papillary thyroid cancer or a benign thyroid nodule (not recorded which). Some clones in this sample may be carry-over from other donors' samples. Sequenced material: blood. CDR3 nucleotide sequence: TGTGCCAGCAGTTATAGGCCCCGGGACAGGGATTCATATAGCAATCAGCCCCAGCATTTT. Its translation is CASSYRPRDRDSYSNQPQHF.